Shown below are 15 T cell receptor beta chains from a single sample sequenced in a study of a mutant IDH1 vaccine in newly diagnosed glioma. Using immunoSEQ multiplex PCR, the repertoire was profiled, and TCRdb retains in-frame clones only, with some absent. The table includes 25,000 to 30,000 clones, 65% to 85% detected once. Time point denoted: week 23, last vaccination. Vaccine doses each comprised 300 ug of mutant IDH1 20-mer peptide, with topical imiquimod. Their antigen targets remain unknown. Material: PBMCs, obtained from a glioma patient whose treatment included an IDH1 peptide vaccine. All receptors derive from a woman under 30 with glioma.

A single count supports this clone. The chain employs TRBV18 and TRBJ2-2; D is perhaps TRBD1 (6 bases). The V and J ends lost 4 bases and 5 bases respectively, with 11 bases between them. This CDR3 is 14 amino acids long. The V gene's germline CDR1 is KGHSH and CDR2 LQKENI. The CDR3 region has the DNA TGTGCCAGCTCACTCCGGACAGAAACCGGGGAGCTGTTTTTT. It translates to CASSLRTETGELFF.

This rearrangement joins TRBV4-1 to TRBJ2-7; no firm D call. Germline V gene lookup returns CDR1 MGHRA and CDR2 YSYEKL. V was clipped by 2 bases and J by 4 bases, with 12 bases between them. CDR3 length: 14 amino acids. CDR3 in amino acids: CASSQPGRVYEQYF. In DNA, the CDR3 is TGCGCCAGCAGCCAACCGGGCCGAGTTTACGAGCAGTACTTC.

This chain joins TRBV5-1 and TRBJ2-3; D may be TRBD1 (5 bases). The CDR3 loop spans 15 amino acids. Trimming shortened V by 4 bases and J by 0 bases, and 12 bases separated the two germline ends. CDR1 is SGHRS and CDR2 is YFSETQ in the germline V gene. CDR3 protein: CASSLTVVSTDTQYF. Here the CDR3 DNA reads TGCGCCAGCAGCCTGACAGTCGTTAGCACAGATACGCAGTATTTT. Looking up the rest from reference TRBV5-1 and TRBJ2-3 gives the full variable domain: KAGVTQTPRYLIKTRGQQVTLSCSPISGHRSVSWYQQTPGQGLQFLFEYFSETQRNKGNFPGRFSGRQFSNSRSEMNVSTLELGDSALYLCASSLTVVSTDTQYFGPGTRLTVL.

The gene calls are TRBV28 and TRBJ1-5, with no clear D. Trimming took off 1 base at V and 0 bases at J, with 4 bases between the two ends. Germline assignment: CDR1 MDHEN and CDR2 SYDVKM. The CDR3 has 14 amino acids. Here the CDR3 DNA reads TGTGCCAGCAGTTTATCCATTAGCAATCAGCCCCAGCATTTT. It is translated as CASSLSISNQPQHF. Using reference TRBV28 and TRBJ1-5 for the parts outside the CDR3, the full variable domain is DVKVTQSSRYLVKRTGEKVFLECVQDMDHENMFWYRQDPGLGLRLIYFSYDVKMKEKGDIPEGYSVSREKKERFSLILESASTNQTSMYLCASSLSISNQPQHFGDGTRLSIL.

This clone has just a few counts. V and J are TRBV2 and TRBJ1-5; D unclear. CDR1 and CDR2 from the germline V gene are SNHLY and FYNNEI. This CDR3 region has 15 residues. Between the trimmed V and J ends, which lost 3 bases and 1 base, there was a span of 10 bases. The CDR3 coding sequence is TGTGCCAGCAGTGATCTGTTGGAGAGCAATCAGCCCCAGCATTTT. Protein product: CASSDLLESNQPQHF.

V is TRBV19 and J is TRBJ1-4; no clear D gene. The V end was cut by 3 bases, the J end by 5 bases, with 10 bases between. The V gene's germline CDR1 is LNHDA and CDR2 SQIVND (reference sequence). The CDR3 runs 14 residues. The CDR3 DNA sequence: TGTGCCAGTAGTATCTGGGGATCCAATGAAAAACTGTTTTTT. The encoded protein is CASSIWGSNEKLFF.

The rearrangement uses TRBV4-1 and TRBJ2-7, with 9 nucleotides matching TRBD2. CDR3 length: 15 residues. The germline V gene encodes CDR1 MGHRA and CDR2 YSYEKL. After removal of 4 bases from V and 6 bases from J, the junction contained 10 bases not matched to a gene. As DNA, the CDR3 is TGCGCCAGCAGCCGCAGAACTAGCGGGTCGAGCGAGCAGTACTTC. Translating it yields CASSRRTSGSSEQYF.

In this sample, this clone turned up a few times. This rearrangement joins TRBV20-1 to TRBJ1-1; D is possibly TRBD1 (5 bases). This CDR3 region has 11 residues. CDR1 is DFQATT and CDR2 is SNEGSKA in the germline V gene (reference sequence). Trimming left V 5 bases short and J 8 bases short, with 12 bases between. For the CDR3, the DNA is TGCAGTGCTCCGGGGCGAGAGGAAGCTTTCTTT. This encodes CSAPGREEAFF.

The rearrangement links TRBV13 to TRBJ2-3, with 9 bases aligning to TRBD1. The CDR3 totals 13 residues. Trimming at V came to 7 bases and at J to 6 bases, leaving 5 bases not matched to a gene. Germline CDR1 PRHDT, CDR2 FYEKMQ (reference sequence). The DNA for the CDR3 is TGTGCCAGCACCGAGACAGGGGGTGATACGCAGTATTTT. Translated, it gives CASTETGGDTQYF.

The CDR3 is CAISESPYTGTGGTDTQYF. DNA of the CDR3: TGTGCCATCAGTGAAAGTCCTTATACCGGGACAGGGGGCACAGATACGCAGTATTTT. The gene calls are TRBV10-3 and TRBJ2-3, with TRBD1 identical over 10 bases. The V and J ends lost 3 bases and 1 base, in that order; junction bases with no gene match: 13. CDR3 length: 19 residues. Germline V gene sequence: CDR1 ENHRY, CDR2 SYGVKD.

The V and J genes are TRBV19 and TRBJ2-6; D call uncertain. CDR1 is LNHDA, CDR2 SQIVND, per germline (reference sequence). The CDR3 covers 15 residues. V was pared by 3 bases and J by 2 bases, with 8 bases between. The CDR3 sequence is CASSMTPPGANVLTF. The DNA for the CDR3 is TGTGCCAGTAGTATGACACCCCCTGGGGCCAACGTCCTGACTTTC.

DNA of the CDR3: TGTGCCAGCAGCTTAGCCCCGCGGGACTCCTACAATGAGCAGTTCTTC. Its protein product is CASSLAPRDSYNEQFF. The chain couples TRBV13 to TRBJ2-1, with D perhaps matching TRBD2 (6 bases). V dropped 1 base and J dropped 0 bases, with 10 bases sitting between them. The CDR3 is 16 residues long. Looked up from germline, CDR1 is PRHDT and CDR2 is FYEKMQ (reference sequence).

The V call is TRBV25-1, the J call TRBJ1-1; D is undetermined. V shed 4 bases and J shed 0 bases, with 6 bases lying between them. This CDR3 has 13 residues. Germline CDR1 reads MGHDK; CDR2 reads SYGVNS. The CDR3 sequence is CASSAGLNTEAFF. CDR3 nucleotide sequence: TGTGCCAGCAGTGCGGGGTTGAACACTGAAGCTTTCTTT.

The chain joins TRBV7-2 to TRBJ2-1, with TRBD2 matching over 10 bases. This CDR3 comprises 18 residues. Germline V gene lookup returns CDR1 SGHTA and CDR2 FQGNSA. J gave up 0 bases and V 4 bases, and 9 bases lay outside the gene matches. This CDR3 is CASSSGTSASSSYNEQFF. In nucleotides, the CDR3 is TGTGCCAGCAGCTCTGGGACTAGCGCCTCTAGCTCCTACAATGAGCAGTTCTTC.

V gene TRBV6-4 combines with J gene TRBJ2-6, with D maybe TRBD1 (5 bases). This CDR3 spans 15 amino acids. V lost 6 bases and J 0 bases, leaving 9 bases between the germline ends. Per germline, CDR1 MRHNA and CDR2 SNTAGT. The CDR3 sequence: CASSNRSSGANVLTF. The CDR3 DNA reads TGTGCCAGCAGCAACAGGAGCTCTGGGGCCAACGTCCTGACTTTC.